This T cell receptor beta chain was profiled in a study of blood T cell repertoires in COVID-19. The germline V gene has CDR1 SQVTM and CDR2 ANQGSEA. With V trimmed by 0 bases and J by 5 bases, 7 bases remained unmatched. The CDR3 totals 16 residues. Assay used: immunoSEQ multiplex PCR; TCRdb lists only in-frame clones, some missing. Of about 61,000 clones listed, about 90% were seen once; the top ten hold roughly a fifth. This TCR derives from a woman aged 50 to 65 with active or convalescent COVID-19. The source material was peripheral blood. The rearrangement joins TRBV29-1 to TRBJ2-1; 10 bases match TRBD2. CDR3 sequence (DNA): TGCAGCGTTGAAGATTGGTCTAGCGGGAGTCACAATGAGCAGTTCTTC. Its protein is CSVEDWSSGSHNEQFF.